Below are 16 T cell receptor beta chains sequenced from a single sample in a study of identical twins. Via MiXCR, TCRdb re-called the 5' RACE reads, giving one row per CDR3 protein. The repertoire has 1.5 million to 2 million distinct CDR3 sequences, about 32% of them found once; the top ten carry roughly 0.3%. The sample comprised cord blood. Receptors were obtained from a newborn girl in good health.

This chain joins TRBV12-3 or TRBV12-4 and TRBJ2-5; D possibly matches TRBD1 or TRBD2 (5 bases each). This CDR3 has 14 amino acids. V was clipped by 6 bases and J by 11 bases, with 22 bases between them. CDR3 region: CASRVFEGKGEQYF. The CDR3 bases are TGTGCCAGCAGGGTATTCGAAGGGAAAGGGGAGCAGTACTTC.

The chain carries TRBV7-2 and TRBJ1-1; 7 bases fit TRBD1. Germline CDR1 SGHTA, CDR2 FQGNSA. The CDR3 runs 15 residues. V was clipped by 5 bases and J by 3 bases; unmatched bases: 9. CDR3 amino acids: CASSQPPGGDTEAFF. The CDR3 DNA is TGTGCCAGCAGCCAGCCGCCAGGGGGGGACACTGAAGCTTTCTTT. Looking up the rest from reference TRBV7-2 and TRBJ1-1 gives the full variable domain: GAGVSQSPSNKVTEKGKDVELRCDPISGHTALYWYRQSLGQGLEFLIYFQGNSAPDKSGLPSDRFSAERTGGSVSTLTIQRTQQEDSAVYLCASSQPPGGDTEAFFGQGTRLTVV.

This clonotype was picked up a small number of times. The chain joins TRBV3-1 to TRBJ2-1; D not certain. The CDR3 has 13 amino acids. Trimming took 4 bases from V and 9 from J, leaving 13 bases between them. Germline CDR1 LGHDT, CDR2 YNNKEL (reference sequence). The CDR3 region has the DNA TGTGCCAGCAGCCTTACTTCCCTGGGTGAGCAGTTCTTC. Amino acid sequence: CASSLTSLGEQFF.

This clonotype occurred a few times. This chain joins TRBV5-1 and TRBJ2-3; tentative D call: TRBD1 (5 bases). CDR1 and CDR2 from the germline V gene are SGHRS and YFSETQ. This CDR3 spans 13 amino acids. The ends were cut back, 4 bases at V and 5 bases at J, with 11 bases in the middle. CDR3: CASSPNDRDTQYF. The CDR3 nucleotides read TGCGCCAGCAGCCCTAATGACAGAGATACGCAGTATTTT.

The chain uses TRBV29-1 and TRBJ2-1; no clear D. CDR1 and CDR2 (germline): SQVTM, ANQGSEA. There are 14 residues in the CDR3. V was trimmed by 4 bases and J by 2 bases, leaving 12 bases between them. Here the CDR3 reads CSVVGTNTYNEQFF. CDR3 in DNA: TGCAGCGTTGTAGGTACTAACACCTACAATGAGCAGTTCTTC.

This clonotype came up a few times. The chain carries TRBV4-1 and TRBJ1-4; maybe TRBD1 (6 bases). The V end lost 5 bases, the J end lost 0 bases, and 13 bases lay between the germline ends. Looked up from germline, CDR1 is MGHRA and CDR2 is YSYEKL. This CDR3 has 16 residues. The CDR3: CASSNREWATNEKLFF. The CDR3 DNA reads TGCGCCAGCAGCAACAGGGAGTGGGCAACTAATGAAAAACTGTTTTTT.

This clonotype came up a few times. J is TRBJ2-5 and V is TRBV12-3 or TRBV12-4; D might be TRBD2 (6 bases). Trimming pared 6 bases from V and 0 bases from J, leaving 20 bases between. The CDR3 covers 17 residues. CDR3 bases: TGTGCCAGCAGCTTCGCAGGACTACTTGAGTACCAAGAGACCCAGTACTTC. It is translated as CASSFAGLLEYQETQYF.

This clonotype was counted between two and nine times. The chain links TRBV7-2 to TRBJ1-5; no definite D call. Trimming pared 0 bases from V and 6 bases from J, leaving 18 bases between. The CDR3 runs to 17 residues. Germline CDR1 SGHTA, CDR2 FQGNSA. CDR3: CASSLALAGRSSQPQHF. The CDR3 DNA sequence: TGTGCCAGCAGCTTAGCGCTGGCAGGTAGGAGTAGTCAGCCCCAGCATTTT. The variable domain in full, completed from reference TRBV7-2 and TRBJ1-5, reads GAGVSQSPSNKVTEKGKDVELRCDPISGHTALYWYRQSLGQGLEFLIYFQGNSAPDKSGLPSDRFSAERTGGSVSTLTIQRTQQEDSAVYLCASSLALAGRSSQPQHFGDGTRLSIL.

The chain recombines TRBV5-1 with TRBJ1-5; 7 nucleotides agree with TRBD1. Germline CDR1 reads SGHRS; CDR2 reads YFSETQ. The CDR3 spans 15 residues. Trimming cost V 7 bases and J 2 bases; bases outside gene matches: 9. DNA of the CDR3: TGCGCCAGCTCCCGGACCGGACAGGGCAATCAGCCCCAGCATTTT. This codes for CASSRTGQGNQPQHF.

The gene calls are TRBV20-1 and TRBJ2-5; D not certain. The J call may be mistaken, given a closer DNA end match to TRBJ2-7. The CDR3 has 12 amino acids. Per the germline V gene, CDR1 is DFQATT and CDR2 is SNEGSKA (reference sequence). CDR3 sequence: CSASGSPAEQYF. Written as DNA, the CDR3 is TGCAGTGCTAGCGGTAGTCCTGCCGAGCAGTACTTC.

The V gene is TRBV20-1, the J gene TRBJ2-4, with D tentatively TRBD2 (6 bases). Matching the DNA end better, TRBJ2-7 makes the J call doubtful. Germline lookup yields CDR1 DFQATT and CDR2 SNEGSKA (reference sequence). The CDR3 has 12 amino acids. CDR3 nucleotides: TGCAGTGCTAACGGGGGTAACTACGAGCAGTACTTC. This sequence encodes CSANGGNYEQYF.

This clonotype occurred a few times. V usage is TRBV20-1 and J usage is TRBJ2-1; D uncertain. This CDR3 is 10 amino acids long. Germline V gene sequence: CDR1 DFQATT, CDR2 SNEGSKA (reference sequence). V lost 7 bases and J 10 bases, leaving 11 bases between the germline ends. For the CDR3, the DNA is TGCAGTGATCAACGCCGGGAGCAGTTCTTC. Its protein product is CSDQRREQFF.

This clonotype occurred a few times. V and J are TRBV27 and TRBJ1-2; the D gene is possibly TRBD1 (5 bases). CDR1 and CDR2 (germline): MNHEY, SMNVEV (reference sequence). The CDR3 runs to 13 residues. Trimming took 0 bases from V and 6 from J, leaving 8 bases between them. The DNA for the CDR3 is TGTGCCAGCAGTTTATCGAAGGGGAATGGCTACACCTTC. Translated: CASSLSKGNGYTF.

As DNA, the CDR3 is TGTGCCAGCAGCCAATCCCGCGGCCGACTCTCCTACGAGCAGTACTTC. Residues: CASSQSRGRLSYEQYF. The chain is built from TRBV16 and TRBJ2-7; D is undetermined. Trimming removed 0 bases at V and 0 bases at J, with 12 bases between. The CDR3 consists of 16 residues. Per germline, CDR1 KGHSY and CDR2 FQNENV.

The table lists this clonotype with many counts. The chain uses TRBV18 and TRBJ2-5; D call uncertain. V gave up 2 bases and J gave up 5 bases, with 6 bases separating them. The CDR3 loop spans 12 amino acids. Germline lookup yields CDR1 KGHSH and CDR2 LQKENI. The CDR3: CASSPIGETQYF. DNA for the CDR3: TGTGCCAGCTCACCAATCGGGGAGACCCAGTACTTC.

The rearrangement links TRBV20-1 to TRBJ1-6; D not resolved. CDR1 and CDR2 (germline): DFQATT, SNEGSKA (reference sequence). This CDR3 spans 14 amino acids. V shed 0 bases and J shed 5 bases, with 8 bases lying between them. The CDR3 bases are TGCAGTGCTAGAGATCTACAGCATAATTCACCCCTCCACTTT. It yields the protein CSARDLQHNSPLHF.